This TCR beta chain was captured in a study of PD-L1 blockade in urothelial cancer. Whole-study context: Blood analysis occurred 3 weeks (second dose) and 6 weeks after treatment start. Whole-study results and caveats: Pretreatment TCR clonality in blood under the median foretold superior survival. Enhanced expansion of tumor-associated blood clones at 3 weeks characterized durable-benefit patients.

Of note for this clone: The target antigen is unknown.

Data came from immunoSEQ multiplex PCR; TCRdb stores just in-frame clones and leaves some out. The sample holds approximately 70,000 clones, 85% to 90% seen once. The CDR3 is 13 residues long. Germline V lookup: CDR1 MNHEY, CDR2 SVGAGI. Germline trimming cut 7 bases from V and 8 bases from J; bases unmatched to any gene: 9. Locally advanced or metastatic urothelial carcinoma affected the patients. Specimen: PBMCs, collected around atezolizumab (anti-PD-L1) treatment. The rearrangement joins TRBV6-5 to TRBJ2-7, with 9 bases aligning to TRBD1. The receptor's source is a man in his sixties with urothelial cancer. As DNA, the CDR3 is TGTGCCAGCACCCGGGACAGGGTGTCCAAGCAGTACTTC. It yields the protein CASTRDRVSKQYF.